The rows below give T cell receptor beta chains drawn from one sample of a study of blood T cells in healthy people across ages. TCRdb reprocessed the 5' RACE reads via MiXCR and lists one record per CDR3 protein. The table shows around 1.7 million distinct CDR3 sequences, with roughly 28% occurring only once. The sample taken for sequencing was blood. These receptors were taken from a woman in her twenties or thirties in good health. CDR3s include the opening cysteine and the closing phenylalanine or tryptophan. The D gene is left open where the match is weak. Clone size is shown for a subset of rows, as once, few, many or a class of expanded clone.

CDR3aa | CDR3nt | len | abundance | d_gene | j_gene | v_gene
CAISEYTGGRTGELFF | TGTGCCATCAGTGAGTACACAGGGGGACGGACCGGGGAGCTGTTTTTT | 16 | - | TRBD1 | TRBJ2-2 | TRBV10-3
CASSLSTHTSFMNTEAFF | TGTGCCAGCAGTTTATCTACCCACACAAGCTTTATGAACACTGAAGCTTTCTTT | 18 | few | - | TRBJ1-1 | TRBV27
CASMREAGANVLTF | TGTGCCAGCATGCGGGAGGCTGGGGCCAACGTCCTGACTTTC | 14 | few | TRBD2 | TRBJ2-6 | TRBV6-2/TRBV6-3
CASSLDGAARTDTQYF | TGTGCCAGCAGCTTGGATGGGGCGGCTCGCACAGATACGCAGTATTTT | 16 | - | - | TRBJ2-3 | TRBV11-2
CASSPGQATYEQYF | TGTGCCAGCAGCCCGGGACAGGCCACCTACGAGCAGTACTTC | 14 | many | TRBD1 | TRBJ2-7 | TRBV7-2
CASSDPRGQGGETQYF | TGTGCCAGCAGCGACCCTAGGGGACAGGGCGGGGAGACCCAGTACTTC | 16 | - | TRBD1 | TRBJ2-5 | TRBV28
CASSIGRENYGYTF | TGTGCCAGTAGTATAGGTCGGGAAAACTATGGCTACACCTTC | 14 | few | - | TRBJ1-2 | TRBV19
CASSHAGQVVTGELFF | TGTGCCAGCAGCCATGCTGGACAGGTGGTCACCGGGGAGCTGTTTTTT | 16 | few | TRBD1 | TRBJ2-2 | TRBV7-9
CASSQVDRTYEQYF | TGTGCCAGCAGCCAAGTGGACAGGACCTACGAGCAGTACTTC | 14 | - | TRBD1 | TRBJ2-7 | TRBV11-2
CASSLLADTGELFF | TGTGCCAGCAGTCTACTAGCGGATACCGGGGAGCTGTTTTTT | 14 | - | TRBD2 | TRBJ2-2 | TRBV6-6
CSARERGKVGETQYF | TGCAGTGCTAGGGAGAGGGGGAAGGTTGGAGAGACCCAGTACTTC | 15 | - | - | TRBJ2-5 | TRBV20-1
CSVEVVEGNYGYTF | TGCAGCGTTGAAGTTGTTGAGGGGAACTATGGCTACACCTTC | 14 | few | - | TRBJ1-2 | TRBV29-1
CAGSPDSKAQYF | TGTGCCGGCTCACCAGATTCCAAGGCGCAGTATTTT | 12 | - | - | TRBJ2-3 | TRBV18
CASNQETGYYEQYF | TGTGCCAGCAACCAAGAGACAGGGTACTACGAGCAGTACTTC | 14 | - | TRBD1 | TRBJ2-7 | TRBV14
CSAGDRSRTTQETQYF | TGCAGTGCTGGAGATCGGAGCAGAACCACCCAAGAGACCCAGTACTTC | 16 | - | - | TRBJ2-5 | TRBV20-1
CASSPRRVGYGYTF | TGTGCCAGCAGTCCCCGCAGGGTGGGGTATGGCTACACCTTC | 14 | - | - | TRBJ1-2 | TRBV28
CASSQEGGGTNEQFF | TGTGCCAGCAGCCAAGAGGGGGGGGGCACGAATGAGCAGTTCTTC | 15 | - | - | TRBJ2-1 | TRBV3-1
CASRGLYGYTF | TGTGCCAGCAGGGGACTTTATGGCTACACCTTC | 11 | - | - | TRBJ1-2 | TRBV28
CSAGNPGNLAEAFF | TGCAGTGCTGGGAACCCAGGGAATTTGGCTGAAGCTTTCTTT | 14 | - | - | TRBJ1-1 | TRBV20-1
CASSSTGGKAYEQYF | TGTGCCAGCAGCTCAACAGGGGGGAAAGCCTACGAGCAGTACTTC | 15 | few | TRBD1 | TRBJ2-7 | TRBV7-3
CASSDDRGSYNEQFF | TGTGCCAGCAGCGACGACAGGGGGTCCTACAATGAGCAGTTCTTC | 15 | - | TRBD1 | TRBJ2-1 | TRBV3-1
CAISGSGSGDTQYF | TGTGCCATCAGTGGTAGCGGGTCGGGAGATACGCAGTATTTT | 14 | - | TRBD2 | TRBJ2-3 | TRBV10-3
CASSSAKEDRGRPEQYF | TGTGCCAGCAGTTCAGCAAAGGAAGACAGGGGGCGTCCCGAGCAGTACTTC | 17 | - | TRBD1 | TRBJ2-7 | TRBV28
CASRGATNEKLFF | TGCGCCAGCAGGGGGGCAACTAATGAAAAACTGTTTTTT | 13 | few | - | TRBJ1-4 | TRBV5-1
CASSFSMDLKVRGTSKEKLFF | TGCGCCAGCAGCTTCAGCATGGACCTGAAGGTACGGGGAACCAGTAAAGAAAAACTGTTTTTT | 21 | few | - | TRBJ1-4 | TRBV5-1
CSTRERVYGTDTQYF | TGCAGTACTAGAGAGAGGGTATATGGCACAGATACGCAGTATTTT | 15 | - | - | TRBJ2-3 | TRBV20-1
CASKLDHGYNEQFF | TGTGCCAGCAAATTGGATCACGGCTACAATGAGCAGTTCTTC | 14 | - | - | TRBJ2-1 | TRBV6-5
CASSLSQKLFF | TGTGCCAGCAGCTTAAGTCAAAAACTGTTTTTT | 11 | - | - | TRBJ1-4 | TRBV7-9
CASSYGGTGAKNTEAFF | TGTGCCAGCAGTTACGGGGGGACAGGGGCTAAGAACACTGAAGCTTTCTTT | 17 | - | TRBD1 | TRBJ1-1 | TRBV6-2/TRBV6-3
CASSQERERPYTF | TGTGCCAGCAGCCAAGAACGAGAGAGACCCTACACCTTC | 13 | - | - | TRBJ1-2 | TRBV14
CSASAGTGVKGEQYF | TGCAGTGCTAGTGCCGGGACAGGGGTTAAGGGAGAGCAGTACTTC | 15 | - | TRBD1 | TRBJ2-7 | TRBV20-1
CAGSLAMQDTQYF | TGTGCCGGCAGCCTGGCCATGCAAGATACGCAGTATTTT | 13 | - | - | TRBJ2-3 | TRBV12-3/TRBV12-4
CASSPQSGPTRNEQFF | TGTGCCAGCTCACCACAGAGCGGACCCACGAGGAATGAGCAGTTCTTC | 16 | many | - | TRBJ2-1 | TRBV18
CATSRDPPDTQYF | TGTGCCACCAGCAGAGATCCGCCGGATACGCAGTATTTT | 13 | - | - | TRBJ2-3 | TRBV15
CATSASSYEQYF | TGTGCCACCAGCGCCTCGTCCTACGAGCAGTACTTC | 12 | - | - | TRBJ2-7 | TRBV15
CASSWDVDPYGYTF | TGTGCCAGCAGCTGGGACGTAGATCCCTATGGCTACACCTTC | 14 | few | - | TRBJ1-2 | TRBV7-3
CASSQGVGDTQYF | TGTGCCAGCAGCCAAGGAGTGGGGGATACGCAGTATTTT | 13 | - | - | TRBJ2-3 | TRBV3-1
CASSLTRLAARTDTQYF | TGTGCCAGCAGTTTAACCAGACTAGCGGCTCGCACAGATACGCAGTATTTT | 17 | - | TRBD2 | TRBJ2-3 | TRBV27
CSVGQGVDTEAFF | TGCAGCGTTGGGCAGGGCGTTGATACTGAAGCTTTCTTT | 13 | few | - | TRBJ1-1 | TRBV29-1
CSVEWVMVGGYTF | TGCAGCGTTGAGTGGGTCATGGTTGGCGGCTACACCTTC | 13 | many | - | TRBJ1-2 | TRBV29-1
CASSSGLTSGIQFGSYNEQYF | TGCGCCAGCAGCTCCGGATTGACTAGCGGGATCCAGTTTGGGTCCTACAATGAGCAGTACTTC | 21 | - | TRBD2 | TRBJ2-5 | TRBV5-1
CASSLAQYYEQYF | TGTGCCAGCAGTTTAGCGCAATACTACGAGCAGTACTTC | 13 | many | - | TRBJ2-7 | TRBV12-3/TRBV12-4
CATSRNGERVFF | TGTGCCACCAGCAGAAATGGGGAGAGGGTGTTTTTT | 12 | many | - | TRBJ1-4 | TRBV15
CASSRTRTEAFF | TGTGCCAGCAGCCGAACGAGGACTGAAGCTTTCTTT | 12 | - | - | TRBJ1-1 | TRBV3-1
CSVEGDIGGYTF | TGCAGCGTTGAGGGGGACATAGGTGGCTACACCTTC | 12 | - | - | TRBJ1-2 | TRBV29-1
CASSYSHPTRNEQYF | TGTGCCAGCAGTTACTCGCACCCGACTAGAAATGAGCAGTACTTC | 15 | - | - | TRBJ2-4 | TRBV6-2/TRBV6-3
CASNRGTEDNEQYF | TGTGCCAGCAACCGCGGGACGGAAGACAATGAGCAGTACTTC | 14 | once | - | TRBJ2-7 | TRBV6-5
CSAQRDSLTPLHF | TGCAGTGCGCAACGGGACAGCCTGACACCCCTCCACTTT | 13 | - | TRBD1 | TRBJ1-6 | TRBV20-1
CASITNRGANTGELFF | TGTGCCAGCATCACCAATCGGGGGGCGAACACCGGGGAGCTGTTTTTT | 16 | once | TRBD2 | TRBJ2-2 | TRBV2
CASSQMGHQETQYF | TGTGCCAGCAGCCAAATGGGGCACCAAGAGACCCAGTACTTC | 14 | - | - | TRBJ2-5 | TRBV3-1
CASSRQQSPLHF | TGTGCCAGCAGTCGACAGCAATCACCCCTCCACTTT | 12 | - | - | TRBJ1-6 | TRBV12-3/TRBV12-4
CASRRTGQRSYEQYF | TGTGCCAGCAGGAGGACAGGGCAGCGCTCCTACGAGCAGTACTTC | 15 | - | TRBD1 | TRBJ2-7 | TRBV5-6
CASSCSAEQYF | TGTGCCAGCAGCTGCTCGGCAGAGCAGTACTTC | 11 | - | - | TRBJ2-7 | TRBV6-2/TRBV6-3
CASSLRDFAYEQYF | TGTGCCAGCAGTCTCCGGGACTTTGCCTACGAGCAGTACTTC | 14 | few | - | TRBJ2-7 | TRBV7-2
CTSSQELLPGHYGYTF | TGTACCAGCAGCCAAGAACTTTTACCGGGCCACTATGGCTACACCTTC | 16 | few | - | TRBJ1-2 | TRBV3-1
CASSDRGNEQYF | TGTGCCAGCTCCGACAGGGGAAACGAGCAGTACTTC | 12 | once | TRBD1 | TRBJ2-7 | TRBV27
CSAHGVAHQPQHF | TGCAGTGCCCACGGGGTGGCTCATCAGCCCCAGCATTTT | 13 | - | - | TRBJ1-5 | TRBV20-1
CAISESQGREKLFF | TGTGCCATCAGTGAGTCCCAGGGCAGGGAAAAACTGTTTTTT | 14 | few | - | TRBJ1-4 | TRBV10-3
CASSSVQLIAKNIQYF | TGTGCCAGCAGTTCGGTCCAGTTAATAGCCAAAAACATTCAGTACTTC | 16 | few | - | TRBJ2-4 | TRBV28
CASSDGLVAGRNEQFF | TGTGCCAGCAGCGATGGTTTAGTAGCGGGCCGTAATGAGCAGTTCTTC | 16 | - | TRBD2 | TRBJ2-1 | TRBV7-6